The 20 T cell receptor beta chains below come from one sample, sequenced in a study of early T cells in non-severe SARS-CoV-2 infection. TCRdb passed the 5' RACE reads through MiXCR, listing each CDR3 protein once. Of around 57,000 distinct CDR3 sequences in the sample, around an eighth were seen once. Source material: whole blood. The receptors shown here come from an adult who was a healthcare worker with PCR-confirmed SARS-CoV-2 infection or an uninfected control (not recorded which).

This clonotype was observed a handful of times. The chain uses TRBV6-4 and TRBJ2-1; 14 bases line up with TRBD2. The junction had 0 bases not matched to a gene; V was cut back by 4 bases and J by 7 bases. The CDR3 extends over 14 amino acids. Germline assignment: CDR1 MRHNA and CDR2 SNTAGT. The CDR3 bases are TGTGCCAGCAGTGGACTAGCGGGAGGGAATGAGCAGTTCTTC. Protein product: CASSGLAGGNEQFF.

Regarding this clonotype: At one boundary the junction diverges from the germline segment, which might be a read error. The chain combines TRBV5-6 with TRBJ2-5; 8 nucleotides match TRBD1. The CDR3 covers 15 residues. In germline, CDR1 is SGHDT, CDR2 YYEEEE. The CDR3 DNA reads TGTGCCAGCAGCTGGGACAGGACCGTTGGAGAGGCCCAGTACTTC. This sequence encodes CASSWDRTVGEAQYF.

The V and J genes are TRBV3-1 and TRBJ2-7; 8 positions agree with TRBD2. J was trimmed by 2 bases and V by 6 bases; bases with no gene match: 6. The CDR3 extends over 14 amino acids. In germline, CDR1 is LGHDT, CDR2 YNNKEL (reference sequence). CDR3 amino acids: CASRPGLGAYEQYF. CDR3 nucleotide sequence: TGTGCCAGCAGGCCGGGACTAGGGGCCTACGAGCAGTACTTC.

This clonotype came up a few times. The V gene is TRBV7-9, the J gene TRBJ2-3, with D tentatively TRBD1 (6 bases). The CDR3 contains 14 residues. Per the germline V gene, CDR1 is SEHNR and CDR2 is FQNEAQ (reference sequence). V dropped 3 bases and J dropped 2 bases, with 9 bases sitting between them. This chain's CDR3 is CASSLDRDTDTQYF. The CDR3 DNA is TGTGCCAGCAGCTTGGACAGAGACACAGATACGCAGTATTTT. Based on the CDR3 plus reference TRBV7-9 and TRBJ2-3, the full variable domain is DTGVSQNPRHKITKRGQNVTFRCDPISEHNRLYWYRQTLGQGPEFLTYFQNEAQLEKSRLLSDRFSAERPKGSFSTLEIQRTEQGDSAMYLCASSLDRDTDTQYFGPGTRLTVL.

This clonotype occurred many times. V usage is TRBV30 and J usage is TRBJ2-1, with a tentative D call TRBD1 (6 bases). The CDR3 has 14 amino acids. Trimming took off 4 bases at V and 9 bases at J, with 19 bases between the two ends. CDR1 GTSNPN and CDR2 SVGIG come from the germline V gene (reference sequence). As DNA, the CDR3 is TGTGCCTGGAAGACAGGCTCCTCTGCGGGTGAGCAGTTCTTC. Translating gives CAWKTGSSAGEQFF.

The CDR3 DNA sequence: TGTGCCAGTAACTCAGGGACAGGGGGCTACGAGCAGTACTTC. Protein: CASNSGTGGYEQYF. The rearrangement joins TRBV19 to TRBJ2-7, with 11 bases fitting TRBD1. Trimming at V came to 7 bases and at J to 3 bases, leaving 5 bases not matched to a gene. Germline V lookup: CDR1 LNHDA, CDR2 SQIVND (reference sequence). CDR3 length: 14 amino acids.

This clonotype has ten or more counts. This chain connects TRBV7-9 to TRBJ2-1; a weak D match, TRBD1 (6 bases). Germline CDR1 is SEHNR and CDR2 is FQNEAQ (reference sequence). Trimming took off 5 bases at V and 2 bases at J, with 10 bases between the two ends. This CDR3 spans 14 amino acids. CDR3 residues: CASSPGVTYNEQFF. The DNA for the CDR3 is TGTGCCAGCAGCCCAGGGGTAACCTACAATGAGCAGTTCTTC.

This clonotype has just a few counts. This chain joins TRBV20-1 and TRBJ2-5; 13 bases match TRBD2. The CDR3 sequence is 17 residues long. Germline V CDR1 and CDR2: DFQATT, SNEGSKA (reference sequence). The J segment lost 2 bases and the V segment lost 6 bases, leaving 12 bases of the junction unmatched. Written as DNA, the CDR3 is TGCAGTGCAAGTTTAGGGGGGGGACTAGCGGGACAAGAGACCCAGTACTTC. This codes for CSASLGGGLAGQETQYF.

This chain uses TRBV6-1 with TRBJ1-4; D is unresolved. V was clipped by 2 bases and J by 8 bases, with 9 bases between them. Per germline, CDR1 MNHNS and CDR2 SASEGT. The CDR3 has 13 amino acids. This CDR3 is CASSEYGPEKLFF. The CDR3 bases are TGTGCCAGCAGTGAATACGGGCCCGAAAAACTGTTTTTT.

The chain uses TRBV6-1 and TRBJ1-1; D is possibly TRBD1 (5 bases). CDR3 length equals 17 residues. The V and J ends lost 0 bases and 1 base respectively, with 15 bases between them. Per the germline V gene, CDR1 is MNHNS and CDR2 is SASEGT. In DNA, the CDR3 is TGTGCCAGCAGTGAAGCGCAATTATGGACATCGAACACTGAAGCTTTCTTT. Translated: CASSEAQLWTSNTEAFF.

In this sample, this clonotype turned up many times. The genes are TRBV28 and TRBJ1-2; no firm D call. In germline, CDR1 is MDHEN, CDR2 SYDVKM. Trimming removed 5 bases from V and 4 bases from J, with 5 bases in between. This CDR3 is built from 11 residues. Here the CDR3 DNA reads TGTGCCAGCAGTCTCACCTATGGCTACACCTTC. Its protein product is CASSLTYGYTF.

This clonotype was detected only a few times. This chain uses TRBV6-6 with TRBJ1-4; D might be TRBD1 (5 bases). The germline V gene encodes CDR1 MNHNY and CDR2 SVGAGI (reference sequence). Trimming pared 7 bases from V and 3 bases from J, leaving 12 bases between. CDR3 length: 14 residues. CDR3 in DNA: TGTGCCAGCAACCACCAGGGAGCTAATGAAAAACTGTTTTTT. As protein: CASNHQGANEKLFF.

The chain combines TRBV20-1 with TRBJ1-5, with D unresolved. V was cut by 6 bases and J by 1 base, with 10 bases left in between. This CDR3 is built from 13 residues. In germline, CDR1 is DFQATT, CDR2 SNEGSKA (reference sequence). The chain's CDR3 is CSAGDISNQPQHF. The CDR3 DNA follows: TGCAGTGCCGGTGACATCAGCAATCAGCCCCAGCATTTT.

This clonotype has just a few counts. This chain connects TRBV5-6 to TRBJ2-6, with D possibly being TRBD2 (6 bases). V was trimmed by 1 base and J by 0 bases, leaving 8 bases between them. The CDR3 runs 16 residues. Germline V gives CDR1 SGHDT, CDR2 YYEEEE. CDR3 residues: CASSLIGGSGANVLTF. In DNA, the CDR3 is TGTGCCAGCAGCTTGATCGGGGGCTCTGGGGCCAACGTCCTGACTTTC.

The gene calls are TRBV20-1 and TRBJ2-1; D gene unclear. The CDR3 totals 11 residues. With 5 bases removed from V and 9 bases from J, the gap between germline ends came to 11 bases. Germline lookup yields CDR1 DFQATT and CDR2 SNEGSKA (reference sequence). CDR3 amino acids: CSAGMKVEQFF. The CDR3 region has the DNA TGCAGTGCTGGGATGAAGGTTGAGCAGTTCTTC.

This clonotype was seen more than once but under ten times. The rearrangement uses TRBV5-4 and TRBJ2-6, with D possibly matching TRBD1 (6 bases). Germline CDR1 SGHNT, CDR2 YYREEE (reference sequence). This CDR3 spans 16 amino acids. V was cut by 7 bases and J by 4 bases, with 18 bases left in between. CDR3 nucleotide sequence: TGTGCCAGCTGCTATCCCCAGGGGACCGGGGCCAACGTCCTGACTTTC. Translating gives CASCYPQGTGANVLTF.

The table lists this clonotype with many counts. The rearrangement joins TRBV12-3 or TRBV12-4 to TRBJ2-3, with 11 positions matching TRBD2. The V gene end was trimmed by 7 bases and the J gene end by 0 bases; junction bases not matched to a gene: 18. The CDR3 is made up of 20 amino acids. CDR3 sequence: CASKIVRRASGGLSTDTQYF. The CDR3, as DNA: TGTGCCAGCAAAATAGTTCGTCGGGCTAGCGGGGGGCTTAGCACAGATACGCAGTATTTT.

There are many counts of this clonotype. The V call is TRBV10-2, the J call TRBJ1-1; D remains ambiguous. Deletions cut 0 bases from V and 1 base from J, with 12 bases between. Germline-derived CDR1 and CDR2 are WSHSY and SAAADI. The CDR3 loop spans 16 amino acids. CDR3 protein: CASSESIGSSNTEAFF. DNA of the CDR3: TGCGCCAGCAGTGAGTCGATTGGCAGCTCGAACACTGAAGCTTTCTTT.

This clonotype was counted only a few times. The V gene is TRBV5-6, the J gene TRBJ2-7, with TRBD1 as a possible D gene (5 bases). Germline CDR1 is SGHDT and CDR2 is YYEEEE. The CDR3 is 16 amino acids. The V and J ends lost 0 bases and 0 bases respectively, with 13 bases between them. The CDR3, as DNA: TGTGCCAGCAGCTTGGAGGGCAGGGCCCTCTCCTACGAGCAGTACTTC. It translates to CASSLEGRALSYEQYF.

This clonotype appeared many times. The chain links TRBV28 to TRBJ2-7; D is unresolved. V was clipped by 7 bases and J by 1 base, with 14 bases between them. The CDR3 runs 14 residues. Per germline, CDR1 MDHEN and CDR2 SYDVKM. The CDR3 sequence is CASTAMSGSYEQYF. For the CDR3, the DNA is TGTGCCAGCACAGCAATGTCGGGTTCCTACGAGCAGTACTTC.